This passage covers 7 T cell receptor beta chains from one sample sequenced in a study of regulatory and conventional T cells in RAG deficiency. TCRdb's table, derived via immunoSEQ multiplex PCR, lists solely in-frame clones and lacks some. Of more than 2,500 clones in the sample, roughly 94% were seen once. Blood CD4+ CD25-high CD127-low regulatory T cells supplied the genomic DNA template. This sample was also put to use in a study of regulatory T cells. From that second work: Primers: 52 TRBV forward and 13 TRBJ reverse.

Sequencing used CD4+ Tregs sorted from blood. Receptor source: a human donor in good health.

The V and J genes are TRBV6-5 and TRBJ2-7; 9 bases are shared with TRBD1. Germline loops: CDR1 MNHEY, CDR2 SVGAGI. Losses at the gene ends were 0 bases for V and 2 bases for J; bases not matched to a gene: 5. This CDR3 has 16 amino acids. Here the CDR3 reads CASSYSPRQGAYEQYF. Here the CDR3 DNA reads TGTGCCAGCAGTTACTCCCCCCGACAGGGGGCCTACGAGCAGTACTTC.

The V gene is TRBV2, the J gene TRBJ2-1; D gene uncertain. CDR1 and CDR2 from the germline V gene are SNHLY and FYNNEI. The ends were cut back, 6 bases at V and 5 bases at J, with 23 bases in the middle. This CDR3 region has 17 residues. The DNA for the CDR3 is TGTGCCAGCAGGGACCCGATTACCCTGCCCGTCAACAATGAGCAGTTCTTC. Amino acid sequence: CASRDPITLPVNNEQFF.

The chain is built from TRBV27 and TRBJ2-7; 13 bases map to TRBD2. CDR1 is MNHEY, CDR2 SMNVEV, per germline (reference sequence). The V and J ends lost 2 bases and 0 bases, in that order; junction bases with no gene match: 7. This CDR3 has 18 residues. This CDR3 reads CASSLNALAGGSSYEQYF. DNA of the CDR3: TGTGCCAGCAGTTTAAACGCACTAGCGGGGGGGAGCTCCTACGAGCAGTACTTC.

The chain combines TRBV10-2 with TRBJ1-2; 9 bases fit TRBD1. This CDR3 contains 14 residues. V lost 10 bases to trimming and J lost 4 bases; unmatched junction nucleotides: 10. CDR1 and CDR2 from the germline V gene are WSHSY and SAAADI. The CDR3 DNA reads TGCGCCACCAGGACAGGGGCAATCTCCTATGGCTACACCTTC. As protein: CATRTGAISYGYTF.

V and J are TRBV5-5 and TRBJ1-2, with 9 bases aligning to TRBD1. This CDR3 spans 14 amino acids. V lost 4 bases to trimming and J lost 5 bases; unmatched junction nucleotides: 6. The germline gives CDR1 SGHKS, CDR2 YYEKEE (reference sequence). The CDR3 DNA follows: TGTGCCAGCAGCCGACGCGACAGGGGGTATGGCTACACCTTC. Protein: CASSRRDRGYGYTF.

This chain links TRBV11-3 with TRBJ2-5; 12 bases fit TRBD2. The CDR3 length is 16 residues. Trimming removed 2 bases from V and 1 base from J; junction bases left unmatched: 2. The germline gives CDR1 SGHNT, CDR2 YENEEA. The CDR3 protein is CASSLTSGRLQETQYF. The CDR3 DNA follows: TGTGCCAGCAGCTTAACTAGCGGGAGGCTCCAAGAGACCCAGTACTTC.

This chain links TRBV7-6 with TRBJ2-1, with D unresolved. From germline, CDR1 is SGHVS and CDR2 FNYEAQ. This CDR3 has 13 residues. V was cut by 1 base and J by 12 bases, with 13 bases left in between. CDR3 in amino acids: CASSLGGVAGQFF. CDR3 DNA sequence: TGTGCCAGCAGCTTAGGAGGCGTCGCCGGGCAGTTCTTC.